Listed below are T cell receptor beta chains from one sample, sequenced in a study of human versus mouse CDR3 diversity and MHC coevolution. Assay used: immunoSEQ multiplex PCR; TCRdb lists only in-frame clones, some missing. Of tens of thousands of clones in the sample, about 94% were seen once. Input material: naive CD4+ T cells from blood. The receptors originated from a person between 25 and 70 years old in good health. CDR3s include the opening cysteine and the closing phenylalanine or tryptophan. A D gene is named only where the DNA matches it firmly. The size of a clone is reported for some rows only, either as once, few or many, or as a class for expanded clones.

V,D,J,size,length,CDR3,DNA
TRBV29-1,TRBD1,TRBJ1-5,-,15,CSVGGGQGFNQPQHF,TGCAGCGTTGGGGGGGGACAGGGGTTCAATCAGCCCCAGCATTTT
TRBV6-6,TRBD1,TRBJ2-5,-,16,CASSLRTGGSGETQYF,TGTGCCAGCAGTCTCCGAACAGGGGGAAGTGGAGAGACCCAGTACTTC
TRBV7-6,-,TRBJ1-1,-,15,CASSLDPGGGDEAFF,TGTGCCAGCAGCTTAGACCCGGGGGGGGGTGATGAAGCTTTCTTT
TRBV6-1,-,TRBJ1-6,-,14,CASTTGDYNSPLHF,TGTGCCAGTACGACAGGAGACTATAATTCACCCCTCCACTTT
TRBV29-1,-,TRBJ2-7,-,13,CSGFKTDSYEQYF,TGCAGCGGCTTCAAGACAGACTCCTACGAGCAGTACTTC
TRBV7-9,-,TRBJ2-5,-,13,CASSLLQGREQYF,TGTGCCAGCAGCTTACTGCAGGGGAGAGAGCAGTACTTC
TRBV7-3,-,TRBJ2-7,-,16,CASSPQGRSTSYEQYF,TGTGCCAGCAGCCCACAGGGACGATCAACTTCCTACGAGCAGTACTTC
TRBV7-9,-,TRBJ1-3,-,14,CASSLAGSGNTIYF,TGTGCCAGCAGCTTAGCAGGGAGTGGAAACACCATATATTTT
TRBV18,-,TRBJ2-1,-,14,CASSPVRDYNEQFF,TGTGCCAGCTCACCAGTCAGGGATTACAATGAGCAGTTCTTC
TRBV6-1,-,TRBJ2-2,once,14,CASTAGWDTGELFF,TGTGCCAGCACAGCAGGGTGGGACACCGGGGAGCTGTTTTTT
TRBV7-9,TRBD1,TRBJ2-7,-,15,CASSFLPGQGYEQYF,TGTGCCAGCAGCTTCCTTCCGGGACAGGGTTACGAGCAGTACTTC
TRBV5-1,-,TRBJ2-7,-,14,CASSPGWFSYEQYF,TGCGCCAGCAGCCCAGGGTGGTTCAGCTACGAGCAGTACTTC
TRBV7-2,TRBD1,TRBJ2-1,-,15,CASSPPGQYYNEQFF,TGTGCCAGCAGCCCTCCGGGACAGTACTACAATGAGCAGTTCTTC
TRBV11-2,-,TRBJ2-7,-,19,CASSLGEDLDKRSSYEQYF,TGTGCCAGCAGCTTAGGAGAAGACTTGGACAAAAGAAGCTCCTACGAGCAGTACTTC
TRBV7-2,-,TRBJ1-4,-,13,CASSLVYFGKLFF,TGTGCCAGCAGCTTAGTATACTTCGGAAAACTGTTTTTT
TRBV19,TRBD2,TRBJ2-3,-,17,CASSIAAGGRGTDTQYF,TGTGCCAGTAGTATTGCTGCGGGGGGAAGAGGTACAGATACGCAGTATTTT
TRBV9,-,TRBJ2-1,-,16,CASSVAPGRGYNEQFF,TGTGCCAGCAGCGTGGCGCCGGGACGGGGGTACAATGAGCAGTTCTTC
TRBV6-1,TRBD1,TRBJ2-7,-,16,CASSAATGGLSYEQYF,TGTGCCAGCAGTGCCGCTACAGGGGGCCTCTCCTACGAGCAGTACTTC
TRBV7-2,TRBD1,TRBJ2-7,-,15,CASSLAKTGGYEQYF,TGTGCCAGCAGCTTAGCAAAGACAGGGGGCTACGAGCAGTACTTC
TRBV7-2,-,TRBJ2-5,-,14,CASSLGAFQETQYF,TGTGCCAGCAGCTTAGGGGCGTTTCAAGAGACCCAGTACTTC
TRBV4-1,-,TRBJ2-2,-,16,CASSQTGGVNTGELFF,TGCGCCAGCAGCCAAACTGGCGGAGTGAACACCGGGGAGCTGTTTTTT
TRBV7-2,-,TRBJ2-7,-,11,CASSFLYEQYF,TGTGCCAGCAGCTTTCTCTACGAGCAGTACTTC
TRBV7-2,-,TRBJ2-7,-,15,CASSLVLGADYEQYF,TGTGCCAGCAGCTTAGTTCTAGGGGCGGACTACGAGCAGTACTTC
TRBV27,TRBD2,TRBJ2-1,-,15,CAGSRLAGGMNEQFF,TGTGCCGGCAGCCGTCTAGCGGGGGGGATGAATGAGCAGTTCTTC
TRBV4-3,TRBD2,TRBJ2-1,-,16,CASSQDTSASYNEQFF,TGCGCCAGCAGCCAGGATACTAGCGCGTCCTACAATGAGCAGTTCTTC
TRBV10-3,TRBD2,TRBJ2-7,-,18,CAISVPGTSGRAPYEQYF,TGTGCCATCAGTGTCCCCGGGACTAGCGGGAGGGCCCCCTACGAGCAGTACTTC
TRBV5-8,-,TRBJ1-4,few,14,CASSSGRVNEKLFF,TGTGCCAGCAGCTCCGGGAGGGTAAATGAAAAACTGTTTTTT
TRBV27,TRBD2,TRBJ2-7,-,15,CASSLSAGGIGEQYF,TGTGCCAGCAGTTTATCTGCGGGGGGAATAGGGGAGCAGTACTTC
TRBV7-9,-,TRBJ2-1,-,13,CASSFISGNEQFF,TGTGCCAGCAGCTTTATATCGGGGAATGAGCAGTTCTTC
TRBV18,TRBD2,TRBJ2-3,-,14,CASSQGTSGSTQYF,TGTGCCAGCTCACAAGGGACTAGCGGCTCTACGCAGTATTTT
TRBV11-3,-,TRBJ2-2,-,13,CASSFRGLGELFF,TGTGCCAGCAGCTTCAGGGGCCTCGGGGAGCTGTTTTTT
TRBV19,-,TRBJ2-5,-,13,CASSVQGQETQYF,TGTGCCAGTAGTGTCCAGGGCCAAGAGACCCAGTACTTC
TRBV6-5,-,TRBJ1-1,-,14,CASTPGGGWTEAFF,TGTGCCAGCACTCCCGGGGGGGGGTGGACTGAAGCTTTCTTT
TRBV28,-,TRBJ2-7,-,15,CASSLISPGRNGQYF,TGTGCCAGCAGTTTAATCTCCCCAGGGCGGAACGGGCAGTACTTC
TRBV28,TRBD1,TRBJ2-7,once,15,CASITPTGGSNEQYF,TGTGCCAGCATTACCCCCACAGGGGGCTCCAACGAGCAGTACTTC
TRBV11-2,-,TRBJ1-2,-,17,CASSPSRAGFFNYGYTF,TGTGCCAGCAGCCCTAGCAGGGCGGGGTTTTTTAACTATGGCTACACCTTC
TRBV20-1,-,TRBJ1-1,once,11,CSAQDMPKSFF,TGCAGTGCCCAGGACATGCCGAAGTCTTTCTTT
TRBV9,TRBD2,TRBJ2-3,-,16,CASSIDGGSFADTQYF,TGTGCCAGCAGCATAGATGGCGGGAGCTTTGCAGATACGCAGTATTTT
TRBV6-6,TRBD1,TRBJ2-3,-,15,CASSLPGQGADTQYF,TGTGCCAGCAGCCTGCCCGGACAGGGGGCAGATACGCAGTATTTT
TRBV9,TRBD2,TRBJ2-1,-,15,CASSPGRGVDNEQFF,TGTGCCAGCAGCCCCGGGAGGGGAGTGGACAATGAGCAGTTCTTC
TRBV2,TRBD1,TRBJ2-5,-,14,CASRQGSALETQYF,TGTGCCAGTCGACAGGGTAGCGCTCTAGAGACCCAGTACTTC
TRBV5-1,-,TRBJ2-3,-,15,CASSFAAAGADTQYF,TGCGCCAGCAGCTTCGCAGCGGCTGGGGCAGATACGCAGTATTTT
TRBV11-2,TRBD2,TRBJ2-1,-,17,CASSLALLAGGYNEQFF,TGTGCCAGCAGCTTAGCCCTGCTAGCGGGAGGGTACAATGAGCAGTTCTTC
TRBV21-1,-,TRBJ2-7,-,16,CASSKAGLADSYEQYF,TGTGCCAGCAGCAAAGCCGGACTAGCGGACTCCTACGAGCAGTACTTC
TRBV11-3,-,TRBJ1-5,-,17,CASSFGGGGRGNQPQHF,TGTGCCAGCAGCTTCGGAGGGGGGGGTCGAGGGAATCAGCCCCAGCATTTT
TRBV19,TRBD2,TRBJ2-7,-,15,CASPSAAGVNYEQYF,TGTGCCAGTCCCTCGGCGGCGGGAGTCAACTACGAGCAGTACTTC
TRBV6-5,TRBD1,TRBJ2-3,-,14,CATGTGLNSGTQYF,TGTGCCACTGGGACAGGGCTAAACTCTGGTACGCAGTATTTT
TRBV7-3,TRBD2,TRBJ2-1,-,16,CASSPTGDYLYNEQFF,TGTGCCAGCAGCCCGACCGGGGACTATTTATACAATGAGCAGTTCTTC
TRBV19,-,TRBJ1-2,-,15,CASSMRYKGLDGYTF,TGTGCCAGTAGTATGCGGTACAAGGGGTTAGATGGCTACACCTTC
TRBV7-3,-,TRBJ2-7,once,13,CASSRTSSYEQYF,TGTGCCAGCTCCAGGACAAGCTCCTACGAGCAGTACTTC
TRBV28,-,TRBJ2-1,-,14,CASSPSGLYNEQFF,TGTGCCAGCAGCCCCTCAGGACTGTACAATGAGCAGTTCTTC
TRBV27,-,TRBJ1-4,once,15,CASSLSGALSEKLFF,TGTGCCAGCAGTTTATCTGGGGCGTTAAGTGAAAAACTGTTTTTT
TRBV6-5,-,TRBJ2-2,-,12,CASSPSMGELFF,TGTGCCAGCAGTCCTAGCATGGGGGAGCTGTTTTTT